The clone carrying this T cell receptor (beta chain) was picked up many times. Time point here: after trial treatment. As for treatment: LDRT plus nivolumab, ipilimumab, low-dose cyclophosphamide and aspirin (RACIN trial). Patients with advanced, tumor-infiltrating lymphocyte-negative solid tumors were eligible. The sample comes from a study of low-dose radiotherapy and immunotherapy resistance in tumors. Background on the study: On cycle 1 day 1, patients started four cycles of oral aspirin 300 mg daily.

Amplification of TCRs used a constant-region primer and V-primer adapter for roughly 22 PCR cycles. mRNA that had been isolated underwent amplification through in vitro transcription. One entry per CDR3 protein results from TCRdb running MiXCR on the reads. This table has roughly 50,000 distinct CDR3 sequences, 33% appearing once. Trimming took 3 bases from V and 8 from J; bases not matched to a gene: 17. Germline CDR1 and CDR2: DFQATT and SNEGSKA (reference sequence). This CDR3 is 16 amino acids long. Material: PBMCs, obtained after low-dose radiotherapy plus immunotherapy. The receptor was derived from a male donor with rectosigmoid adenocarcinoma. V is TRBV20-1 and J is TRBJ2-3, with 7 bases that match TRBD2. Here the CDR3 reads CSARPGGTTLVGTQYF. The CDR3 region has the DNA TGCAGTGCTAGGCCCGGTGGGACTACCCTAGTTGGTACGCAGTATTTT.